This T cell receptor beta chain was profiled in a study of blood T cell repertoires in COVID-19. The V end lost 4 bases, the J end lost 2 bases, and 8 bases lay between the germline ends. The CDR3 has 13 residues. Followed longitudinally, the Seattle patients had been enrolled during active infection. As processed by the authors: Estimated nucleated cell counts came from reference gene primer amplification. The assay was immunoSEQ multiplex PCR, and TCRdb's table has in-frame clones only and misses some. V and J calls and clone size follow that table, whereas D and trimming were derived from the DNA. Seen here are around 75,000 clones, roughly 80% observed once, and the top ten hold about 14%.

V and J are TRBV12-3 or TRBV12-4 and TRBJ1-2; TRBD1 is a possible D gene (5 bases). The specimen was peripheral blood. The receptor was derived from a man aged 45-65 years with COVID-19, enrolled during active disease. CDR3 in amino acids: CASSSPGNYGYTF. In nucleotides, the CDR3 is TGTGCCAGCAGTTCCCCAGGGAACTATGGCTACACCTTC.